These 24 T cell receptor beta chains share one sample of origin, sequenced in a study of fetal regulatory T cell absence and autoimmunity. The protocol was immunoSEQ multiplex PCR, while the TCRdb copy is restricted to in-frame clones and leaves out a portion. The sample has 95,000 or so clones, 60% to 80% seen once. Source material: pancreas tissue. These receptors all come from a male donor with IPEX syndrome.

The chain links TRBV19 to TRBJ1-2, with D hard to call. The germline V gene encodes CDR1 LNHDA and CDR2 SQIVND (reference sequence). The CDR3 is made up of 14 amino acids. The V end was cut by 3 bases, the J end by 4 bases, with 12 bases between. CDR3 DNA sequence: TGTGCCAGTAGTATCCTCCAGGCGGGCTATGGCTACACCTTC. Translated, it gives CASSILQAGYGYTF.

The chain couples TRBV4-1 to TRBJ2-2, with TRBD2 matching over 9 bases. V shed 3 bases, J shed 0 bases, and the junction held 8 bases outside the gene matches. CDR1 and CDR2 (germline): MGHRA, YSYEKL. The length of the CDR3 is 18 residues. The CDR3 nucleotides read TGCGCCAGCAGCCACGGACTAGCGTACTCCGCGAACACCGGGGAGCTGTTTTTT. Protein product: CASSHGLAYSANTGELFF.

This chain links TRBV4-1 with TRBJ2-7; 7 bases line up with TRBD2. In germline, CDR1 is MGHRA, CDR2 YSYEKL. The V and J ends lost 4 bases and 2 bases, in that order; junction bases with no gene match: 8. The CDR3 runs 15 residues. CDR3 in DNA: TGCGCCAGCAGCCCCCCTCCGGGAGGCCCCTACGAGCAGTACTTC. It translates to CASSPPPGGPYEQYF.

The chain is built from TRBV5-1 and TRBJ2-7; perhaps D is TRBD1 or TRBD2 (6 bases each). Looked up from germline, CDR1 is SGHRS and CDR2 is YFSETQ. V lost 5 bases, J lost 3 bases, and 15 bases lay in between. The CDR3 runs 14 residues. The chain's CDR3 is CASRPHREDYEQYF. Here the CDR3 DNA reads TGCGCCAGCAGGCCCCACAGGGAGGACTACGAGCAGTACTTC.

The chain uses TRBV7-2 and TRBJ2-4, with 7 bases aligning to TRBD1. With 6 bases clipped from V and 2 bases from J, the junction kept 7 bases outside the gene matches. Per the germline V gene, CDR1 is SGHTA and CDR2 is FQGNSA. The CDR3 is made up of 15 amino acids. The CDR3 DNA reads as TGTGCCAGCAGAGAGAGAGGGGGCTCCAAAAACATTCAGTACTTC. Translating it yields CASRERGGSKNIQYF.

With regard to this clone: At one end, the junction sequence differs from germline, possibly due to a read error. The gene calls are TRBV13 and TRBJ2-7, with 13 bases that match TRBD2. CDR3 length: 14 amino acids. Germline CDR1 PRHDT, CDR2 FYEKMQ (reference sequence). The CDR3 coding sequence is TGTGCCAGCACCTTAGGACTAGCGGGGGACGAGCAGTACTTC. Translation: CASTLGLAGDEQYF. Filled out from reference TRBV13 and TRBJ2-7, the complete variable domain reads AAGVIQSPRHLIKEKRETATLKCYPIPRHDTVYWYQQGPGQDPQFLISFYEKMQSDKGSIPDRFSAQQFSDYHSELNMSSLELGDSALYFCASTLGLAGDEQYFGPGTRLTVT.

This clone was seen a handful of times. The gene calls are TRBV4-1 and TRBJ2-3, with TRBD2 identical over 10 bases. The CDR3 is made up of 15 amino acids. The junction had 0 bases not matched to a gene; V was cut back by 3 bases and J by 0 bases. The germline CDR1 and CDR2 sequences are MGHRA and YSYEKL. The CDR3: CASSQTSGSTDTQYF. CDR3 sequence (DNA): TGCGCCAGCAGCCAGACTAGCGGGAGCACAGATACGCAGTATTTT.

The chain is built from TRBV7-9 and TRBJ1-2; a weak D match, TRBD1 (5 bases). CDR1 is SEHNR and CDR2 is FQNEAQ in the germline V gene (reference sequence). The ends were cut back, 1 base at V and 6 bases at J, with 15 bases in the middle. The CDR3 extends over 15 amino acids. The CDR3 reads CASSLVSQGTNGYTF. CDR3 DNA sequence: TGTGCCAGCAGCTTAGTTAGCCAGGGTACGAATGGCTACACCTTC.

The V gene is TRBV6-5, the J gene TRBJ1-1; a possible D gene is TRBD1 (6 bases). This CDR3 has 16 residues. In germline, CDR1 is MNHEY, CDR2 SVGAGI. V was clipped by 2 bases and J by 5 bases, with 18 bases between them. The CDR3 reads CASSYGGQVLGTEAFF. CDR3 DNA: TGTGCCAGCAGTTACGGGGGCCAAGTGCTAGGTACTGAAGCTTTCTTT.

CDR3 loop: CASTGGRNEQFF. Written as DNA, the CDR3 is TGTGCCAGTACAGGGGGCAGGAATGAGCAGTTCTTC. The gene calls are TRBV2 and TRBJ2-1; TRBD1 aligns across 9 bases. This CDR3 has 12 residues. V dropped 9 bases and J dropped 7; count of bases not matched to a gene: 4. Per germline, CDR1 SNHLY and CDR2 FYNNEI.

The rearrangement links TRBV27 to TRBJ2-2; TRBD2 is a possible D gene (6 bases). The CDR3 sequence is 16 residues long. With 5 bases removed from V and 7 bases from J, the gap between germline ends came to 20 bases. Germline CDR1 and CDR2: MNHEY and SMNVEV (reference sequence). The DNA of the CDR3 is TGTGCCAGCAGTAGACTCTCATTGGGCGGGAACGGGGAGCTGTTTTTT. It encodes CASSRLSLGGNGELFF.

This sequence joins TRBV18 and TRBJ2-1, with TRBD2 identical over 8 bases. Germline loops: CDR1 KGHSH, CDR2 LQKENI. J gave up 6 bases and V 3 bases, and 1 base lay outside the gene matches. The CDR3 is made up of 13 amino acids. In DNA form, the CDR3 reads TGTGCCAGCTCACCCGGGACTAGCAATGAGCAGTTCTTC. The encoded protein is CASSPGTSNEQFF.

The chain combines TRBV18 with TRBJ1-1, with TRBD1 as a possible D gene (5 bases). CDR1 is KGHSH and CDR2 is LQKENI in the germline V gene. The CDR3 is made up of 16 amino acids. Trimming took 3 bases from V and 1 from J, leaving 15 bases between them. The CDR3 DNA sequence: TGTGCCAGCTCACCGTCTTCGGGGGGGTCGAACACTGAAGCTTTCTTT. Protein product: CASSPSSGGSNTEAFF.

This clone was observed a single time. This chain connects TRBV11-2 to TRBJ2-4; no definite D call. Trimming pared 1 base from V and 0 bases from J, leaving 7 bases between. Per germline, CDR1 SGHAT and CDR2 FQNNGV. The CDR3 runs 15 residues. CDR3 in DNA: TGTGCCAGCAGCTTAGTTGGTCTAGCCAAAAACATTCAGTACTTC. Translating it yields CASSLVGLAKNIQYF.

V gene TRBV13 combines with J gene TRBJ1-3; the D gene is possibly TRBD1 (5 bases). This CDR3 comprises 16 residues. V lost 2 bases and J 0 bases, leaving 11 bases between the germline ends. Germline loops: CDR1 PRHDT, CDR2 FYEKMQ (reference sequence). CDR3 DNA: TGTGCCAGCAGCTTATTGGGGGGAGCCTCTGGAAACACCATATATTTT. Its translation: CASSLLGGASGNTIYF. The complete variable domain, with remaining parts taken from reference TRBV13 and TRBJ1-3, reads AAGVIQSPRHLIKEKRETATLKCYPIPRHDTVYWYQQGPGQDPQFLISFYEKMQSDKGSIPDRFSAQQFSDYHSELNMSSLELGDSALYFCASSLLGGASGNTIYFGEGSWLTVV.

V is TRBV4-1 and J is TRBJ2-7; D is ambiguous. With 4 bases removed from V and 1 base from J, the gap between germline ends came to 11 bases. Germline lookup yields CDR1 MGHRA and CDR2 YSYEKL. There are 14 residues in the CDR3. CDR3 amino acids: CASSPNSYSYEQYF. CDR3 in DNA: TGCGCCAGCAGCCCCAATTCTTATTCCTACGAGCAGTACTTC.

This chain links TRBV23-1 with TRBJ2-3, with D perhaps TRBD1 (6 bases). TRBV23-1 is an open reading frame whose function is uncertain. Trimming removed 2 bases at V and 4 bases at J, with 7 bases between. The CDR3 is 13 amino acids. In DNA, the CDR3 is TGCGCCAGCAGTCAAAACAGGGCAGATACGCAGTATTTT. It specifies CASSQNRADTQYF.

The chain is built from TRBV9 and TRBJ2-5, with 10 bases lining up with TRBD1. V lost 4 bases to trimming and J lost 4 bases; unmatched junction nucleotides: 1. In germline, CDR1 is SGDLS, CDR2 YYNGEE. The CDR3 contains 13 residues. CDR3: CASSRQGAETQYF. The CDR3 nucleotides are TGTGCCAGCAGCCGACAGGGGGCAGAGACCCAGTACTTC.

The rearrangement joins TRBV29-1 to TRBJ1-2; D call uncertain. Per germline, CDR1 SQVTM and CDR2 ANQGSEA. This CDR3 comprises 11 residues. The V end was cut by 3 bases, the J end by 4 bases, with 6 bases between. CDR3 DNA sequence: TGCAGCGTTGATGAGGCCTATGGCTACACCTTC. Amino acid sequence: CSVDEAYGYTF.

In this sample, this clone turned up a few times. Other DNA sequences in the sample encode the same CDR3. The gene calls are TRBV27 and TRBJ2-7; D not resolved. Germline lookup yields CDR1 MNHEY and CDR2 SMNVEV (reference sequence). Trimming took 1 base from V and 0 from J, leaving 7 bases between them. The CDR3 extends over 14 amino acids. DNA for the CDR3: TGTGCCAGCAGTTTATTGGCAGGCTCCTACGAGCAGTACTTC. Amino acids: CASSLLAGSYEQYF.

This chain joins TRBV7-2 and TRBJ2-1, with TRBD2 matching over 15 bases. Germline CDR1 reads SGHTA; CDR2 reads FQGNSA. This CDR3 region has 19 residues. V trimming: 5 bases; J trimming: 0 bases; junction bases outside the gene matches: 8. CDR3 nucleotide sequence: TGTGCCAGCAGCGACCTGGGACTAGCGGGGGGCCGCTCCTACAATGAGCAGTTCTTC. Encoded protein: CASSDLGLAGGRSYNEQFF.

This clone was seen only once. The J gene is TRBJ1-3, the V gene TRBV19, with unresolved D. This CDR3 is 14 amino acids long. V lost 5 bases and J 4 bases, leaving 12 bases between the germline ends. Germline V lookup: CDR1 LNHDA, CDR2 SQIVND (reference sequence). The CDR3 spells CASSLWGIGNTIYF. As DNA, the CDR3 is TGTGCCAGTAGTCTCTGGGGAATCGGAAACACCATATATTTT.

The sample holds a few counts of this clone. V is TRBV10-3 and J is TRBJ1-2, with 7 bases lining up with TRBD1. Germline CDR1 is ENHRY and CDR2 is SYGVKD. This CDR3 has 16 amino acids. J was trimmed by 6 bases and V by 0 bases; bases with no gene match: 10. In DNA, the CDR3 is TGTGCCATCAGTGAGTCCAAACATACAGGGGCCGATGGCTACACCTTC. Translating it yields CAISESKHTGADGYTF.

The table lists this clone with a few counts. The rearrangement links TRBV2 to TRBJ2-3, with 13 bases that match TRBD2. CDR1 and CDR2 from the germline V gene are SNHLY and FYNNEI. The junction had 3 bases not matched to a gene; V was cut back by 5 bases and J by 1 base. The CDR3 runs 16 residues. The CDR3 protein is CASSPGLAGGTDTQYF. The CDR3 bases are TGTGCCAGCAGTCCCGGACTAGCGGGAGGCACAGATACGCAGTATTTT.